This passage covers 25 T cell receptor beta chains from one sample sequenced in a study of T cells after yellow fever vaccination. TCRdb independently ran MiXCR on the 5' RACE reads; one entry per CDR3 protein. The table has 300,000 to 450,000 distinct CDR3 sequences, approximately 5.7% seen once. Sequences were derived from PBMCs, sampled 5 days after the yellow fever booster vaccination. These receptors were taken from a man under 40 who received the YFV17D yellow fever vaccine.

A few counts support this clonotype. V gene TRBV14 combines with J gene TRBJ2-7, with 7 bases fitting TRBD1. The germline gives CDR1 SGHDN, CDR2 FVKESK. The CDR3 contains 16 residues. Germline trimming cut 4 bases from V and 0 bases from J; bases unmatched to any gene: 9. CDR3 DNA: TGTGCCAGCAGCCGCCTACCGGGACAGAGCTCCTACGAGCAGTACTTC. Translation: CASSRLPGQSSYEQYF. Supplemented by reference TRBV14 and TRBJ2-7, the full variable domain reads EAGVTQFPSHSVIEKGQTVTLRCDPISGHDNLYWYRRVMGKEIKFLLHFVKESKQDESGMPNNRFLAERTGGTYSTLKVQPAELEDSGVYFCASSRLPGQSSYEQYFGPGTRLTVT.

V usage is TRBV7-2 and J usage is TRBJ2-7, with a weak D call TRBD2 (6 bases). Trimming stripped 4 bases from V and 3 bases from J, with 19 bases between. This CDR3 is 16 amino acids long. The germline gives CDR1 SGHTA, CDR2 FQGNSA. CDR3 loop: CASSSPPAGDLYEQYF. CDR3 DNA: TGTGCCAGCAGCTCCCCCCCAGCGGGCGACCTCTACGAGCAGTACTTC.

This clonotype has a handful of counts. This sequence joins TRBV6-2 or TRBV6-3 and TRBJ2-5; D is unclear. This CDR3 has 13 residues. V was shortened by 7 bases and J by 1 base, with 10 bases between the two germline ends. The V gene's germline CDR1 is MNHEY and CDR2 SVGEGT. CDR3 loop: CASTRGRQETQYF. The CDR3 DNA sequence: TGTGCCAGCACGAGAGGCCGCCAAGAGACCCAGTACTTC.

The chain recombines TRBV27 with TRBJ1-4; 9 nucleotides line up with TRBD1. Unmatched junction bases numbered 7, after V lost 6 bases and J lost 2 bases. Germline CDR1 MNHEY, CDR2 SMNVEV (reference sequence). This CDR3 comprises 16 residues. DNA for the CDR3: TGTGCCAGCAGCACAGGGGGCGCCTATACTAATGAAAAACTGTTTTTT. This encodes CASSTGGAYTNEKLFF.

The sample holds a few counts of this clonotype. This chain joins TRBV27 and TRBJ1-6; 8 nucleotides agree with TRBD1. The germline gives CDR1 MNHEY, CDR2 SMNVEV (reference sequence). This CDR3 has 15 amino acids. J gave up 6 bases and V 5 bases, and 6 bases lay outside the gene matches. CDR3: CASSPDRVRNSPLHF. CDR3 coding DNA: TGTGCCAGCAGTCCGGACAGGGTCCGTAATTCACCCCTCCACTTT.

This clonotype was seen a handful of times. The chain carries TRBV9 and TRBJ2-1; D possibly matches TRBD1 or TRBD2 (5 bases each). Germline CDR1 is SGDLS and CDR2 is YYNGEE. The CDR3 length is 13 residues. V was shortened by 4 bases and J by 9 bases, with 14 bases between the two germline ends. This chain's CDR3 is CASSNAYGGEQFF. CDR3 sequence (DNA): TGTGCCAGCAGCAACGCGTATGGGGGTGAGCAGTTCTTC.

The chain couples TRBV7-2 to TRBJ2-1, with a weak D call TRBD2 (6 bases). The germline CDR1 and CDR2 sequences are SGHTA and FQGNSA. The CDR3 contains 15 residues. V was shortened by 4 bases and J by 4 bases, with 14 bases between the two germline ends. The CDR3, as DNA: TGTGCCAGCAGCTGGACTAAATCTCCTTACAATGAGCAGTTCTTC. Translated: CASSWTKSPYNEQFF.

This clonotype has a handful of counts. The genes are TRBV7-2 and TRBJ1-5; no reliable D call. The CDR3 runs to 16 residues. From germline, CDR1 is SGHTA and CDR2 FQGNSA. V was cut by 0 bases and J by 0 bases, with 9 bases left in between. CDR3 nucleotide sequence: TGTGCCAGCAGCTTAGCGCGGGCGGATAGCAATCAGCCCCAGCATTTT. Translating gives CASSLARADSNQPQHF.

The chain carries TRBV12-3 or TRBV12-4 and TRBJ1-5; possible D gene TRBD1, 5 bases. Trimming shortened V by 4 bases and J by 2 bases, and 12 bases separated the two germline ends. The CDR3 consists of 15 residues. This CDR3 is CASSYWGRGNQPQHF. CDR3 DNA sequence: TGTGCCAGCAGTTACTGGGGCAGGGGCAATCAGCCCCAGCATTTT.

A few counts support this clonotype. The rearrangement links TRBV6-1 to TRBJ1-1; no firm D call. This CDR3 is 15 amino acids long. Deletions cut 3 bases from V and 9 bases from J, with 20 bases between. Germline V gene sequence: CDR1 MNHNS, CDR2 SASEGT. CDR3 DNA: TGTGCCAGCAGTGAGCCCAAAGGCCACCTGGCGAAAGCTTTCTTT. It specifies CASSEPKGHLAKAFF.

This clonotype was counted only a few times. The chain recombines TRBV2 with TRBJ2-7; maybe TRBD2 (6 bases). The CDR3 is made up of 13 amino acids. Germline V CDR1 and CDR2: SNHLY, FYNNEI. The V gene lost 10 bases and the J gene lost 3 bases, with 16 bases spanning the gap. In nucleotides, the CDR3 is TGTGCCACCACGGAGGGGCGGAGCTACGAGCAGTACTTC. It codes for CATTEGRSYEQYF.

V is TRBV20-1 and J is TRBJ2-3, with TRBD2 identical over 9 bases. Trimming cost V 3 bases and J 6 bases; bases outside gene matches: 4. Germline CDR1 and CDR2: DFQATT and SNEGSKA (reference sequence). The CDR3 extends over 13 amino acids. The CDR3 reads CSASVAGADTQYF. CDR3 DNA sequence: TGCAGTGCTAGTGTAGCGGGGGCCGATACGCAGTATTTT.

J is TRBJ2-5 and V is TRBV20-1; D may correspond to TRBD1 or TRBD2 (5 bases each). The length of the CDR3 is 13 residues. Germline lookup yields CDR1 DFQATT and CDR2 SNEGSKA (reference sequence). Trimming took 2 bases from V and 5 from J, leaving 12 bases between them. The CDR3 nucleotides are TGCAGTGCTAGATTCCGGGGCGGGGAGACCCAGTACTTC. Translated: CSARFRGGETQYF.

This clonotype showed up many times. The V call is TRBV4-3, the J call TRBJ2-1, with 10 positions matching TRBD1. This CDR3 is built from 15 residues. V trimming: 3 bases; J trimming: 4 bases; junction bases outside the gene matches: 3. CDR1 is LGHNA, CDR2 YSLEER, per germline. DNA for the CDR3: TGCGCCAGCAGCCACCCGGGACAGGGGTACAATGAGCAGTTCTTC. Translated: CASSHPGQGYNEQFF.

The V gene is TRBV12-3 or TRBV12-4, the J gene TRBJ2-1; the match to TRBD2 covers 15 bases. The CDR3 covers 18 residues. V lost 3 bases, J lost 1 base, and 4 bases stayed unmatched. This chain's CDR3 is CASSFRTSGRVSYNEQFF. In nucleotides, the CDR3 is TGTGCCAGCAGTTTCCGGACTAGCGGGAGGGTATCCTACAATGAGCAGTTCTTC.

V is TRBV20-1 and J is TRBJ2-2, with D possibly being TRBD2 (6 bases). This CDR3 contains 13 residues. Trimming left V 5 bases short and J 3 bases short, with 10 bases between. Germline-derived CDR1 and CDR2 are DFQATT and SNEGSKA (reference sequence). The CDR3 region is CSARELDTGELFF. CDR3 DNA sequence: TGCAGTGCTCGGGAGTTGGACACCGGGGAGCTGTTTTTT.

In its sample, this clonotype was seen a few times. V gene TRBV20-1 combines with J gene TRBJ2-3; 10 nucleotides match TRBD2. With V trimmed by 6 bases and J by 0 bases, 3 bases remained unmatched. Germline CDR1 DFQATT, CDR2 SNEGSKA (reference sequence). The CDR3 length is 14 residues. The CDR3 is CSALTSGSTDTQYF. The CDR3 DNA follows: TGCAGTGCCTTGACTAGCGGGAGCACAGATACGCAGTATTTT.

The chain uses TRBV7-9 and TRBJ2-1; the match to TRBD2 covers 7 bases. The CDR3 totals 16 residues. In germline, CDR1 is SEHNR, CDR2 FQNEAQ (reference sequence). Trimming at V came to 3 bases and at J to 1 base, leaving 6 bases not matched to a gene. This chain's CDR3 is CASSLGGPKSYNEQFF. CDR3 nucleotides: TGTGCCAGCAGCTTGGGAGGGCCAAAGTCCTACAATGAGCAGTTCTTC. Supplemented by reference TRBV7-9 and TRBJ2-1, the full variable domain reads DTGVSQNPRHKITKRGQNVTFRCDPISEHNRLYWYRQTLGQGPEFLTYFQNEAQLEKSRLLSDRFSAERPKGSFSTLEIQRTEQGDSAMYLCASSLGGPKSYNEQFFGPGTRLTVL.

This clonotype was recorded many times. This chain uses TRBV7-2 with TRBJ2-7, with D hard to call. Per the germline V gene, CDR1 is SGHTA and CDR2 is FQGNSA. The CDR3 runs 13 residues. Trimming stripped 5 bases from V and 1 base from J, with 9 bases between. CDR3 sequence: CASSPPTSYEQYF. The CDR3 DNA follows: TGTGCCAGCAGCCCGCCCACGTCCTACGAGCAGTACTTC.

This clonotype has at least ten counts. The V gene is TRBV23-1, the J gene TRBJ2-7; D may be TRBD1 or TRBD2 (5 bases each). TRBV23-1 is annotated as an ORF whose role is uncertain. CDR3 length: 11 amino acids. The germline V and J ends were trimmed by 4 bases and 7 bases, with 8 bases remaining between them. In nucleotides, the CDR3 is TGCGCCAGCAGTCGGGACGAAGAGCAGTACTTC. Its translation is CASSRDEEQYF.

The V and J genes are TRBV2 and TRBJ1-1, with D uncertain. CDR1 and CDR2 (germline): SNHLY, FYNNEI. The ends were cut back, 7 bases at V and 2 bases at J, with 14 bases in the middle. The CDR3 has 14 amino acids. The CDR3 nucleotides are TGTGCCAGCAATCCGTACACGGGAAACACTGAAGCTTTCTTT. It translates to CASNPYTGNTEAFF.

V and J are TRBV30 and TRBJ1-1, with D unclear. The CDR3 has 13 amino acids. Germline V gives CDR1 GTSNPN, CDR2 SVGIG (reference sequence). V was shortened by 0 bases and J by 7 bases, with 12 bases between the two germline ends. The DNA of the CDR3 is TGTGCCTGGAGTGTCGATGGGTCGGGTGAAGCTTTCTTT. This gives the protein CAWSVDGSGEAFF.

This clonotype was detected a few times. The gene calls are TRBV20-1 and TRBJ1-6; a possible D gene is TRBD1 (5 bases). Trimming left V 5 bases short and J 6 bases short, with 14 bases between. Germline V gene lookup returns CDR1 DFQATT and CDR2 SNEGSKA (reference sequence). The CDR3 totals 14 residues. The CDR3 region is CSAPAGQLNSPLHF. Here the CDR3 DNA reads TGCAGTGCTCCGGCGGGGCAACTTAATTCACCCCTCCACTTT.

This clonotype was picked up many times. V usage is TRBV6-7 and J usage is TRBJ1-1; D not certain. TRBV6-7 is an open reading frame whose function is uncertain. The CDR3 length is 13 residues. V dropped 4 bases and J dropped 1 base, with 7 bases sitting between them. CDR3 loop: CASSCRKNTEAFF. The CDR3 DNA follows: TGTGCCAGCAGTTGCAGGAAGAACACTGAAGCTTTCTTT.

This clonotype was counted only a few times. J is TRBJ1-4 and V is TRBV12-3 or TRBV12-4; 9 bases map to TRBD1. The ends lost 6 bases at V and 7 bases at J; junction bases unmatched: 12. CDR3 length: 16 amino acids. CDR3 bases: TGTGCCAGCAGCCTGTCCCAGGGGACAGGGCGTGAAAAACTGTTTTTT. Protein sequence: CASSLSQGTGREKLFF.